Given below is one TCR beta chain in context. In the same sample, other DNA sequences code for this CDR3. This record belongs to a study of blood T cell repertoires in COVID-19. Data came from immunoSEQ multiplex PCR; TCRdb stores just in-frame clones and leaves some out. Of about 160,000 clones listed, roughly 88% are singletons. Trimming took 2 bases from V and 8 from J; bases not matched to a gene: 4. Germline values: CDR1 SGHTA, CDR2 FQGTGA. CDR3 length: 13 residues. The participants were between roughly 18 and 89 years old and came from about two dozen US areas. Grouping used clinical history reported by participants in a survey and questionnaire.

Sequenced material: PBMCs or T cells enriched from blood (not recorded which). The source of this sequence is a woman in her 50s who had recovered from COVID-19. The rearrangement joins TRBV7-3 to TRBJ1-2; 8 bases are shared with TRBD1. The CDR3 DNA is TGTGCCAGCAGCTTACAGGGGGCAGGCGGCTACACCTTC. Translation: CASSLQGAGGYTF.